These T cell receptor beta chains were read from a single sample in a study of CD8 T cells in ankylosing spondylitis. One entry per CDR3 protein, called by TCRdb with MiXCR from the 5' RACE reads. The table shows around 340,000 distinct CDR3 sequences, with 20% occurring only once. Sequenced material: blood, either unsorted or a sorted T cell fraction (not recorded which). These receptors all stem from a male donor with ankylosing spondylitis or in good health (not recorded which). Both conserved end residues are trimmed from each CDR3. The order of the fields is V gene, CDR3 length, J gene, D gene, CDR3 protein. The D gene is left open where the match is weak.

TRBV4-1,13,TRBJ1-4,TRBD1,ASSQVRGQGEKLF
TRBV7-8,17,TRBJ2-3,-,ASTRTRGARGDITDTQY
TRBV7-4,10,TRBJ2-5,-,ASSLLPETQY
TRBV7-8,13,TRBJ2-3,TRBD2,ASSYLAGGRPTQY
TRBV29-1,9,TRBJ2-7,-,SANRAHEQY
TRBV20-1,15,TRBJ2-3,TRBD2,SARDPPGGGSTDTQY
TRBV11-2,15,TRBJ2-3,TRBD1,ASSLRNTGGWTDTQY
TRBV2,13,TRBJ2-1,-,ASSGARDLGGEQF
TRBV19,13,TRBJ2-5,TRBD1,ASSTRTGGGETQY
TRBV4-1,13,TRBJ1-1,-,ASSQDKGIGTEAF
TRBV4-1,12,TRBJ1-5,-,ASSEIQGFQPQH
TRBV12-3/TRBV12-4,13,TRBJ2-5,-,ASSLAQRRKETQY
TRBV7-9,14,TRBJ2-7,TRBD1,ASSLPPGQGTYEQY
TRBV29-1,11,TRBJ1-1,-,SIIPGQHTEAF
TRBV27,11,TRBJ2-7,-,ASSSLPRHEQY
TRBV19,11,TRBJ2-1,-,ASSVGYYNEQF
TRBV7-2,12,TRBJ2-1,-,ASRLSGGYNEQF
TRBV29-1,10,TRBJ2-7,TRBD1,SVWTGSREQY
TRBV4-1,13,TRBJ1-1,-,ASSQAPLVNTEAF
TRBV7-9,13,TRBJ2-7,-,ASSSTVGIQLEQY
TRBV7-9,14,TRBJ2-1,TRBD2,ASSSGLAGARNEQF
TRBV6-2/TRBV6-3,16,TRBJ2-1,-,ASSYSTPWEARYNEQF
TRBV20-1,15,TRBJ2-1,TRBD1,SARDPFSDRGLHEQF
TRBV10-3,14,TRBJ2-3,TRBD1,AISGTTGALMDTQY
TRBV16,11,TRBJ2-3,-,ASSHTTTRGQY
TRBV2,13,TRBJ2-5,-,ASSVLTDSRETQY
TRBV5-1,16,TRBJ2-3,TRBD2,ASSLALAGDFHTDTQY
TRBV4-1,15,TRBJ2-2,TRBD1,ASSEEGQGSRDGELF
TRBV10-3,13,TRBJ2-7,-,AAESGTESSYEQY
TRBV11-2,12,TRBJ2-7,-,ASSLTRSWYEQY
TRBV2,17,TRBJ2-7,-,ASSEWTATPVRGEGEQY
TRBV12-3/TRBV12-4,13,TRBJ2-1,TRBD1,ASSLQGAAYNEQF
TRBV7-9,12,TRBJ2-7,-,ASSSRDMPYEQY